This TCR beta chain originates from a study of T cell responses to AZD1222 COVID-19 vaccine. Points from the study as a whole: Just a handful of AZD1222 recipients were seropositive at baseline. White British people made up most donors, females outnumbered males, and clonal diversity was possibly underestimated. Vaccine-associated CD4 TCRs spanned spike, dominant at 160-218 and 743-854. Close to half of all spike-specific TCRs reportedly target regions of the variants that are unmutated.

The data were produced by immunoSEQ multiplex PCR, yet TCRdb's version contains in-frame clones alone and is incomplete. The sample has more than 95,000 clones, roughly 88% seen once. The CDR3 consists of 13 residues. With regard to this clone: As yet, its antigen is unknown.

This TCR derives from an adult in good health. The sample in question was peripheral blood, obtained on day 0 of AZD1222 vaccination. The gene calls are TRBV21-1 and TRBJ2-1; TRBD2 is the table's D call, not checked against the DNA. TRBV21-1 is tagged as a pseudogene. This CDR3 is CASSKALHNEQFF. The CDR3 bases are TGTGCCAGCAGCAAAGCACTGCACAATGAGCAGTTCTTC.